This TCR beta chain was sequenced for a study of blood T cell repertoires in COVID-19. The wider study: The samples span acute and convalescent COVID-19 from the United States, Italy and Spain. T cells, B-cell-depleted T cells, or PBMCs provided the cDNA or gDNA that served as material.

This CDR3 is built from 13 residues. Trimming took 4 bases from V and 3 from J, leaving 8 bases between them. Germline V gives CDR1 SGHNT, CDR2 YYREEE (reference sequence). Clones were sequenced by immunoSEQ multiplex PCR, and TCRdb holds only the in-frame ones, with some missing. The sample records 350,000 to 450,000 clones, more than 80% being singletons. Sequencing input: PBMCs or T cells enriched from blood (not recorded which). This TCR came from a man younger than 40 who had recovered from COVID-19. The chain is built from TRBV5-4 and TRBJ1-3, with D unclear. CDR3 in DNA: TGTGCCAGCAGCCGGTCCGTTGGAAACACCATATATTTT. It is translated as CASSRSVGNTIYF.